This T cell receptor (beta chain) emerged from a study of CD8+ T cells in alopecia areata. The overall study: For treated patients, severity scores reflected the percentage of scalp area affected.

Broader study findings: Clarity of TCR sharing across patients fell short of that in mice, possibly HLA-related. Higher clonality was seen in lesional scalp than in normal scalp, especially in alopecia totalis/universalis.

V was pared by 2 bases and J by 5 bases, with 6 bases between. This CDR3 is built from 12 residues. The V gene's germline CDR1 is MNHNS and CDR2 SASEGT. Treatment: oral pan-JAK inhibitor, 5-10 mg twice daily. The study team obtained lesional scalp punch biopsies and peripheral blood from alopecia areata patients. cDNA prepared by RNA extraction and subsequent reverse transcription served as the template for sequencing. The table came from immunoSEQ multiplex PCR; TCRdb's copy has only in-frame clones and leaves some out. Seen here are some 200,000 clones, 50% to 60% observed once, and the top ten hold roughly 1.4%. This clone was detected a few times. As yet, its antigen is unknown.

The source material was CD4+ T cells sorted from blood, sampled at week 4, from a patient treated with tofacitinib. This receptor was identified in a human donor with alopecia areata. This chain links TRBV6-1 with TRBJ1-1, with D unclear. The CDR3 sequence is CASSERVTEAFF. CDR3 bases: TGTGCCAGCAGTGAAAGGGTAACTGAAGCTTTCTTT.